A selection of T cell receptor beta chains follows, all from one sample in a study of identical twins. Via MiXCR, TCRdb re-called the 5' RACE reads, giving one row per CDR3 protein. The table has 1.5 million to 2 million distinct CDR3 sequences, 32% seen once. Sequencing used cord blood. Receptors originate from a newborn girl in good health. Both conserved end residues are part of each CDR3. Fields, in order: V gene, D gene, CDR3 protein. A D gene is named only where the DNA matches it firmly.

TRBV24-1	-	CATSDLTVSTDTQYF
TRBV24-1	TRBD1	CATSDLGQGAPYNEQFF
TRBV6-1	-	CASSEVLGARQPQHF
TRBV4-2	-	CASSQAYRQLANYGYTF
TRBV3-1	-	CASSQLQGQEKLFF
TRBV12-3/TRBV12-4	-	CASSPKGLGYTDTQYF
TRBV20-1	-	CSAPFGLRGTNEQYF
TRBV28	TRBD2	CASSRSGRTYNEQFF
TRBV12-3/TRBV12-4	-	CASSPREEETQYF
TRBV29-1	TRBD2	CSVRLAEAQGANVLTF
TRBV5-1	TRBD2	CASSPGLAGTLYNEQFF
TRBV5-6	-	CAGSFTYYEQYF
TRBV5-1	TRBD2	CANSSAGTNAYEQYF
TRBV21-1	-	CASSKGYRGGGDTEAFF
TRBV7-9	-	CVSSLATGSYNEQFF
TRBV24-1	-	CATSDLEYNEQFF
TRBV5-1	TRBD2	CASSPGTSWDTQYF
TRBV5-1	TRBD2	CASSYLAGGPAYEQYF
TRBV27	-	CASSVMRGSYGYTF
TRBV5-1	TRBD1	CASSLSTTGTLGSPLHF
TRBV5-1	TRBD2	CASSRRVAGDTDTQYF
TRBV19	-	CASTSPRDTGTDTQYF
TRBV27	TRBD2	CASSCSGRGPGYYEQYF
TRBV20-1	-	CSAPSGAPQDEQYF
TRBV5-1	TRBD2	CASKASGGALTDTQYF
TRBV20-1	TRBD1	CSALTGVQETQYF
TRBV12-3/TRBV12-4	TRBD2	CASRIEGRDTGELFF
TRBV5-1	-	CASSLGRREETQYF
TRBV7-2	-	CASSLQQQLRYNEQFF
TRBV25-1	-	CASSEGAPNQETQYF
TRBV29-1	-	CSVALSGLTDTQYF
TRBV2	-	CASSGINEQFF
TRBV11-1	TRBD2	CASSPGTSGGRSTDTQYF
TRBV3-1	-	CASSHGRELFF
TRBV20-1	-	CSARGNPRGEQFF